This TCR beta chain was found in a study of OX40 agonist ivuxolimab in advanced cancers. Per germline, CDR1 SGHDT and CDR2 YYEEEE. CDR3 length equals 15 residues. V dropped 1 base and J dropped 6 bases, with 13 bases sitting between them. Profiling relied on immunoSEQ multiplex PCR, and the TCRdb table lists in-frame clones only, not all of them. The repertoire consists of approximately 62,000 clones, with about 88% occurring once and the leading ten covering 10% to 15%. This sequence originates from an adult with an advanced solid tumor such as melanoma, head and neck, liver or kidney cancer. Sequencing was performed on CD4+ or CD8+ T cells sorted from blood, taken in a trial of the OX40 agonist ivuxolimab. The chain couples TRBV5-6 to TRBJ2-2; tentatively, D is TRBD1 (6 bases). CDR3 protein: CASSLTGYVAGELFF. As DNA, the CDR3 is TGTGCCAGCAGCTTGACAGGGTACGTGGCCGGGGAGCTGTTTTTT.